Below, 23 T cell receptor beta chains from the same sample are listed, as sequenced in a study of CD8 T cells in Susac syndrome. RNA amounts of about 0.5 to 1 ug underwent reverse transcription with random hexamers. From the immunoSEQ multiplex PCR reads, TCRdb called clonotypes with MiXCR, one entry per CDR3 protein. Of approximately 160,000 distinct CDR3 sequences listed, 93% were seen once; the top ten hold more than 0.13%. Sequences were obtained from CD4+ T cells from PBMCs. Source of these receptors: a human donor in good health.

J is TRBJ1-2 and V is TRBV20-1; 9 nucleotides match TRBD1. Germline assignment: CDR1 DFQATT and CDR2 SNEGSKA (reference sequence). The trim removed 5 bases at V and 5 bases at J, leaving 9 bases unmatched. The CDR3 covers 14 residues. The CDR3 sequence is CSAPQTGGVYGYTF. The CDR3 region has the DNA TGCAGTGCTCCCCAGACAGGGGGAGTGTATGGCTACACCTTC.

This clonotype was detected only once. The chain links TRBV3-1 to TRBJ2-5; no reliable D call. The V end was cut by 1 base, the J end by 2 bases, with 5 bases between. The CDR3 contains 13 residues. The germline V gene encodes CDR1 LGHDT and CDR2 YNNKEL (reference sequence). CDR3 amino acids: CASSQVQQETQYF. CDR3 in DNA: TGTGCCAGCAGCCAAGTACAACAAGAGACCCAGTACTTC.

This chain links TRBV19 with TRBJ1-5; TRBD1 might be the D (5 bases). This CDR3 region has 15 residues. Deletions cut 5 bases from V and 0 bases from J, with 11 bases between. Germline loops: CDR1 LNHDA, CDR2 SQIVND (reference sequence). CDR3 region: CASSFRGSSNQPQHF. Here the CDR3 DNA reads TGTGCCAGTAGTTTCCGGGGCAGTAGCAATCAGCCCCAGCATTTT.

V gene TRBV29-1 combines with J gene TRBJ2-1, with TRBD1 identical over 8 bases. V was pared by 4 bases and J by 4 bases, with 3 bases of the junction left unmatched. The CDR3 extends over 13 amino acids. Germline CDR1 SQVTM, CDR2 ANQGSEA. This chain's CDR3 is CSVVWDRYNEQFF. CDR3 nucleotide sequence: TGCAGCGTTGTGTGGGACAGGTACAATGAGCAGTTCTTC.

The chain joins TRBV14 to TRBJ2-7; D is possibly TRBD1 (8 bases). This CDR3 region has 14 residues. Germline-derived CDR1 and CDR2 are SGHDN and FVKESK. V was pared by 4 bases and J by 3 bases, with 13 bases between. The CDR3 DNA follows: TGTGCCAGCAGCCGGACAGGGAGGGTCTACGAGCAGTACTTC. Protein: CASSRTGRVYEQYF.

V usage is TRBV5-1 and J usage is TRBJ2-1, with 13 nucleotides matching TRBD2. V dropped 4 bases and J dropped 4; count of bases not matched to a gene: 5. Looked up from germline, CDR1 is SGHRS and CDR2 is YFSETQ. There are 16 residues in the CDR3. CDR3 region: CASSPGLAGAYNEQFF. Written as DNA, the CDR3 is TGCGCCAGCAGCCCAGGACTAGCGGGGGCGTACAATGAGCAGTTCTTC.

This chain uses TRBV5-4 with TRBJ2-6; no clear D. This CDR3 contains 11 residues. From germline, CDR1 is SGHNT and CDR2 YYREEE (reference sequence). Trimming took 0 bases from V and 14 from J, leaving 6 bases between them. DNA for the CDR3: TGTGCCAGCAGCTTGGGCACCATCCTGACTTTC. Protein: CASSLGTILTF.

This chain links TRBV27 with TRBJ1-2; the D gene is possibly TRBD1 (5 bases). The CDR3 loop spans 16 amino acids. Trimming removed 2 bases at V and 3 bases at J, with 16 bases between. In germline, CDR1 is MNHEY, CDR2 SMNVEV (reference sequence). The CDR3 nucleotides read TGTGCCAGCAGTTTAACATACTCGGTGGGGGACTATGGCTACACCTTC. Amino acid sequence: CASSLTYSVGDYGYTF.

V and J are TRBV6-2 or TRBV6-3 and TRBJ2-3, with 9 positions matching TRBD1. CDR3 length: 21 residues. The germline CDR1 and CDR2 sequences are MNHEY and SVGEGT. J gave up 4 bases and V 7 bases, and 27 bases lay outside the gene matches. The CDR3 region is CASTQGVLRIFRGQGSDTQYF. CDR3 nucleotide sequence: TGTGCCAGCACCCAGGGTGTCCTAAGGATTTTCCGGGGACAGGGATCAGATACGCAGTATTTT.

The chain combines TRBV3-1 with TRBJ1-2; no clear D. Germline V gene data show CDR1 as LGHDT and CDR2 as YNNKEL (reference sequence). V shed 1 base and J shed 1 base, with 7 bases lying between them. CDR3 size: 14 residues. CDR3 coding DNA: TGTGCCAGCAGCCAAGGGTCTCTTAACTATGGCTACACCTTC. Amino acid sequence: CASSQGSLNYGYTF.

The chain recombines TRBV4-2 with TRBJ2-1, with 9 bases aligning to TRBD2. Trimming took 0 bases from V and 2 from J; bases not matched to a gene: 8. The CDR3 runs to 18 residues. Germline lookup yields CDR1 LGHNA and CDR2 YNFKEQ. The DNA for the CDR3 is TGTGCCAGCAGCCAAGATACTGCAGCGGGGGGCCCCTACAATGAGCAGTTCTTC. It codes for CASSQDTAAGGPYNEQFF.

For the CDR3, the DNA is TGCGCCAGCAGTCTCTCCGCGGGGGCTACCGAGGGAGAGACCCAGTACTTC. Its protein product is CASSLSAGATEGETQYF. V and J are TRBV5-1 and TRBJ2-5; tentatively, D is TRBD2 (7 bases). The length of the CDR3 is 17 residues. V was trimmed by 5 bases and J by 4 bases, leaving 24 bases between them. Germline V gene data show CDR1 as SGHRS and CDR2 as YFSETQ. Combining the CDR3 with reference TRBV5-1 and TRBJ2-5 gives the whole variable domain KAGVTQTPRYLIKTRGQQVTLSCSPISGHRSVSWYQQTPGQGLQFLFEYFSETQRNKGNFPGRFSGRQFSNSRSEMNVSTLELGDSALYLCASSLSAGATEGETQYFGPGTRLLVL.

This chain's CDR3 is CATSPDRGQSGYTF. The CDR3 DNA reads as TGCGCCACCTCCCCGGACAGGGGACAATCTGGCTACACCTTC. The chain is built from TRBV10-2 and TRBJ1-2; the match to TRBD1 covers 9 bases. Germline assignment: CDR1 WSHSY and CDR2 SAAADI. The V and J ends lost 10 bases and 7 bases, in that order; junction bases with no gene match: 13. This CDR3 is built from 14 residues.

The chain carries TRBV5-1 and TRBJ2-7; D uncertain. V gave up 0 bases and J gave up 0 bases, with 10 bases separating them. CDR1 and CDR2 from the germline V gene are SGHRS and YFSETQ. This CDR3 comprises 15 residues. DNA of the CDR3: TGCGCCAGCAGCTTGGACCGATCGAGCTCCTACGAGCAGTACTTC. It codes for CASSLDRSSSYEQYF.

CDR3: CASSHGLGSYEQYF. CDR3 bases: TGTGCCAGCAGCCATGGGTTGGGCTCCTACGAGCAGTACTTC. The rearrangement links TRBV3-1 to TRBJ2-7; D unclear. V lost 3 bases, J lost 0 bases, and 9 bases lay in between. Germline values: CDR1 LGHDT, CDR2 YNNKEL (reference sequence). This CDR3 spans 14 amino acids.

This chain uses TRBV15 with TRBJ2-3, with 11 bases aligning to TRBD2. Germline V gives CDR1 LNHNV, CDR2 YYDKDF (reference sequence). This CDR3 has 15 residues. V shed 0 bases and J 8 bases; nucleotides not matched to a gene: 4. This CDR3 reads CATSRDLTSGVTQYF. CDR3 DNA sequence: TGTGCCACCAGCAGAGATTTGACTAGCGGGGTTACGCAGTATTTT.

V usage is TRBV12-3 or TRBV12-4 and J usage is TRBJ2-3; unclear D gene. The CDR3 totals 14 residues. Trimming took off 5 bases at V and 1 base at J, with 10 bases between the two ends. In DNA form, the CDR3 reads TGTGCCAGCAGTCGGCTCGAGGGCACAGATACGCAGTATTTT. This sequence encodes CASSRLEGTDTQYF.

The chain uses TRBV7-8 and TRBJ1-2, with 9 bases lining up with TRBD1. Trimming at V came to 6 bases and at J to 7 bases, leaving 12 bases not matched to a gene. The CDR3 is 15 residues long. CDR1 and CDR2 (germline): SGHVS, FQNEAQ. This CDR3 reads CASRIPWTGDGGYTF. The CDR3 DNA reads TGTGCCAGCAGAATACCCTGGACAGGGGATGGTGGCTACACCTTC.

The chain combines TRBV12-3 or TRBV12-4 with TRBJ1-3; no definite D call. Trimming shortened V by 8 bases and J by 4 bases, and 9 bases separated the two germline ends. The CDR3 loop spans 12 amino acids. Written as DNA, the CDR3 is TGTGCCAGCCGTACGCTGGGAAACACCATATATTTT. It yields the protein CASRTLGNTIYF.

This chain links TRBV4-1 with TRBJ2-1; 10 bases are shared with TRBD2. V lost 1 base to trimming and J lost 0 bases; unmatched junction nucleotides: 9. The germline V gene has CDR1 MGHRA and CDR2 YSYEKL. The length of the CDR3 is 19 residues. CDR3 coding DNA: TGCGCCAGCAGCCAAGTTCGGGCTAGCGGGGGCCACTCCTACAATGAGCAGTTCTTC. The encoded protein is CASSQVRASGGHSYNEQFF.

In nucleotides, the CDR3 is TGCGCCAGCAGCCCGGTGAGGGTTGGCAATCAGCCCCAGCATTTT. Its protein product is CASSPVRVGNQPQHF. The V and J genes are TRBV4-1 and TRBJ1-5, with no clear D. With 4 bases removed from V and 2 bases from J, the gap between germline ends came to 12 bases. CDR3 length: 15 amino acids. From germline, CDR1 is MGHRA and CDR2 YSYEKL.

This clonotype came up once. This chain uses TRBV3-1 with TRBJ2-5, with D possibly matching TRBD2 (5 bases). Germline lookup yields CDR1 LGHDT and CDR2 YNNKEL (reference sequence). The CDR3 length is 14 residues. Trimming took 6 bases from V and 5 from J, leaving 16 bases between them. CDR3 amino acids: CASRDEGNGETQYF. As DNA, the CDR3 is TGTGCCAGCAGGGATGAGGGTAATGGGGAGACCCAGTACTTC.

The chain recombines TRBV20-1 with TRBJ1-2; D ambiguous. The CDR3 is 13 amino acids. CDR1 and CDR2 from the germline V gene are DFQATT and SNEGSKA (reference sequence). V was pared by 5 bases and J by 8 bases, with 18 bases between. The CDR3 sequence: CSASRFDLRGYTF. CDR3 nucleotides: TGCAGTGCTTCCCGATTCGACCTTAGGGGCTACACCTTC.